Listed here are 20 T cell receptor beta chains from one sample, sequenced in a study of Ad26.COV2.S vaccination and SARS-CoV-2 variants. Treatment reported: approximately 18 received Ad26.COV2.S at low or high dose, single or two shots; roughly five received placebo; per-sample allocation not given. Sampling occurred on day 63 after the first vaccine or placebo injection. The method was immunoSEQ multiplex PCR; TCRdb's version includes in-frame clones alone and lacks a portion of them. The table lists 410,000 or so clones, 75% to 95% of them singletons. The sequencing used peripheral blood, collected in a trial of Ad26.COV2.S vaccine versus placebo. The receptors stem from a person between 18 and 59 years old who received the Ad26.COV2.S COVID-19 vaccine or a placebo.

J is TRBJ1-2 and V is TRBV6-5; no definite D call. This CDR3 contains 12 residues. The V end lost 6 bases, the J end lost 4 bases, and 9 bases lay between the germline ends. CDR1 and CDR2 (germline): MNHEY, SVGAGI. CDR3 DNA: TGTGCCAGCAGGAGTACAGCCTATGGCTACACCTTC. This gives the protein CASRSTAYGYTF.

The chain carries TRBV30 and TRBJ1-6, with D unresolved. Trimming cost V 0 bases and J 10 bases, with 13 bases left between them. Per the germline V gene, CDR1 is GTSNPN and CDR2 is SVGIG (reference sequence). The CDR3 sequence is 14 residues long. The CDR3 here is CAWSVEGRYSPLHF. The CDR3 DNA follows: TGTGCCTGGAGTGTGGAGGGAAGATACTCACCCCTCCACTTT.

This chain connects TRBV7-9 to TRBJ2-1; D not resolved. The V gene's germline CDR1 is SEHNR and CDR2 FQNEAQ (reference sequence). The CDR3 is 16 residues long. The V and J ends lost 7 bases and 4 bases respectively, with 20 bases between them. CDR3 region: CASTGTESRTYNEQFF. For the CDR3, the DNA is TGTGCCAGCACCGGAACTGAGTCGAGAACTTACAATGAGCAGTTCTTC.

The J gene is TRBJ1-2, the V gene TRBV10-2, with D perhaps matching TRBD1 (6 bases). The ends were cut back, 6 bases at V and 8 bases at J, with 16 bases in the middle. Germline lookup yields CDR1 WSHSY and CDR2 SAAADI. This CDR3 contains 13 residues. CDR3 amino acids: CASREQGWGGYTF. CDR3 DNA: TGCGCCAGCAGAGAACAGGGCTGGGGAGGCTACACCTTC.

This rearrangement joins TRBV30 to TRBJ1-5; TRBD1 matches at 8 bases. The CDR3 is made up of 16 amino acids. With 5 bases clipped from V and 4 bases from J, the junction kept 13 bases outside the gene matches. Germline CDR1 GTSNPN, CDR2 SVGIG (reference sequence). The CDR3 DNA is TGTGCCTGGGGCCTGACCCGGACAGGGACTAATCAGCCCCAGCATTTT. Residues: CAWGLTRTGTNQPQHF.

The chain combines TRBV4-2 with TRBJ2-2; no firm D call. The CDR3 is 11 amino acids. Trimming shortened V by 3 bases and J by 4 bases, and 0 bases separated the two germline ends. Germline CDR1 and CDR2: LGHNA and YNFKEQ. The CDR3 spells CASSHTGELFF. The CDR3 DNA follows: TGTGCCAGCAGCCACACCGGGGAGCTGTTTTTT.

The V and J genes are TRBV7-9 and TRBJ2-5; D is perhaps TRBD1 or TRBD2 (5 bases each). Looked up from germline, CDR1 is SEHNR and CDR2 is FQNEAQ (reference sequence). V lost 0 bases, J lost 2 bases, and 16 bases lay in between. The CDR3 has 17 amino acids. For the CDR3, the DNA is TGTGCCAGCAGCTTAGCGAGGACGGGGCTTAGACAAGAGACCCAGTACTTC. Translation gives CASSLARTGLRQETQYF.

Remarks on this clone: This same CDR3 is encoded by further DNA sequences in the sample. The chain uses TRBV7-9 and TRBJ2-7; D call uncertain. The germline V and J ends were trimmed by 5 bases and 4 bases, with 6 bases remaining between them. This CDR3 has 11 amino acids. Germline assignment: CDR1 SEHNR and CDR2 FQNEAQ (reference sequence). The CDR3 DNA reads as TGTGCCAGCAGCCTATCTTACGAGCAGTACTTC. This gives the protein CASSLSYEQYF.

The chain carries TRBV6-5 and TRBJ1-3; TRBD1 aligns across 7 bases. In germline, CDR1 is MNHEY, CDR2 SVGAGI. The length of the CDR3 is 15 residues. With 6 bases clipped from V and 4 bases from J, the junction kept 9 bases outside the gene matches. CDR3 protein: CASRKHTGVGNTIYF. In DNA, the CDR3 is TGTGCCAGCAGGAAACACACAGGGGTCGGAAACACCATATATTTT.

The J gene is TRBJ2-3, the V gene TRBV3-1 (or the pseudogene TRBV3-2); 8 bases align to TRBD2. Per the germline V gene, CDR1 is LGHDT and CDR2 is YNNKEL (reference sequence). The CDR3 is 17 residues long. Trimming removed 0 bases from V and 5 bases from J; junction bases left unmatched: 10. The CDR3 region is CASSQELGGRPGDTQYF. The DNA for the CDR3 is TGTGCCAGCAGCCAAGAATTGGGCGGGAGGCCCGGAGATACGCAGTATTTT.

V gene TRBV11-2 combines with J gene TRBJ2-2; 9 positions agree with TRBD2. The CDR3 is made up of 14 amino acids. CDR1 SGHAT and CDR2 FQNNGV come from the germline V gene. V trimming: 7 bases; J trimming: 8 bases; junction bases outside the gene matches: 8. The CDR3 loop is CASNSLAGAGELFF. The DNA of the CDR3 is TGTGCCAGCAATTCATTAGCGGGAGCTGGGGAGCTGTTTTTT.

The chain combines TRBV27 with TRBJ1-2, with 9 nucleotides matching TRBD1. In germline, CDR1 is MNHEY, CDR2 SMNVEV (reference sequence). This CDR3 has 13 residues. Germline trimming cut 6 bases from V and 5 bases from J; bases unmatched to any gene: 4. CDR3 nucleotides: TGTGCCAGCAGACCGGGACAGGGTTATGGCTACACCTTC. Translating it yields CASRPGQGYGYTF.

Worth noting for this clone: The identical CDR3 is also encoded by other nucleotide sequences in the sample. The CDR3 here is CASSIENTEAFF. CDR3 DNA: TGTGCCAGTAGTATCGAGAACACTGAAGCTTTCTTT. The rearrangement joins TRBV19 to TRBJ1-1; unclear D gene. Germline CDR1 reads LNHDA; CDR2 reads SQIVND (reference sequence). CDR3 length equals 12 residues. V was clipped by 3 bases and J by 1 base, with 3 bases between them. The entire variable domain, with the rest obtained from reference TRBV19 and TRBJ1-1, is as follows: DGGITQSPKYLFRKEGQNVTLSCEQNLNHDAMYWYRQDPGQGLRLIYYSQIVNDFQKGDIAEGYSVSREKKESFPLTVTSAQKNPTAFYLCASSIENTEAFFGQGTRLTVV.

The rearrangement uses TRBV18 and TRBJ1-1; 11 bases line up with TRBD1. V lost 5 bases and J lost 0; bases outside the gene matches: 5. Germline lookup yields CDR1 KGHSH and CDR2 LQKENI. The CDR3 has 16 residues. CDR3 in DNA: TGTGCCAGCTCAATTAGGGACAGGGGGATGAACACTGAAGCTTTCTTT. Amino acids: CASSIRDRGMNTEAFF.

V usage is TRBV5-1 and J usage is TRBJ2-5; D remains unclear. Germline assignment: CDR1 SGHRS and CDR2 YFSETQ. The CDR3 is 16 amino acids. V dropped 5 bases and J dropped 0 bases, with 17 bases sitting between them. The DNA for the CDR3 is TGCGCCAGCAGGGAAACTGGAGAGGCCTACCAAGAGACCCAGTACTTC. It codes for CASRETGEAYQETQYF.

The chain joins TRBV19 to TRBJ1-5, with 8 bases matching TRBD1. The CDR3 length is 15 residues. The V gene's germline CDR1 is LNHDA and CDR2 SQIVND (reference sequence). With V trimmed by 3 bases and J by 12 bases, 13 bases remained unmatched. The CDR3 bases are TGTGCCAGTAGTATTCGTACGAGGGGACAGGTTTACCAGCATTTT. It codes for CASSIRTRGQVYQHF.

The chain employs TRBV7-9 and TRBJ2-7; D may be TRBD1 (6 bases). There are 13 residues in the CDR3. The V end was cut by 5 bases, the J end by 7 bases, with 15 bases between. The germline CDR1 and CDR2 sequences are SEHNR and FQNEAQ (reference sequence). In nucleotides, the CDR3 is TGTGCCAGCAGCCTACGGGACAAATGGGAGCAGTACTTC. Translating gives CASSLRDKWEQYF.

This sequence joins TRBV4-1 and TRBJ2-7; 13 positions agree with TRBD2. Trimming cost V 4 bases and J 3 bases; bases outside gene matches: 3. CDR3 length equals 15 residues. CDR1 is MGHRA and CDR2 is YSYEKL in the germline V gene. The CDR3 here is CASSLGTSGVYEQYF. The CDR3 DNA reads TGCGCCAGCAGCCTTGGGACTAGCGGGGTCTACGAGCAGTACTTC.

The chain recombines TRBV11-2 with TRBJ2-7, with D perhaps given as TRBD1 or TRBD2 (5 bases each). Germline V gives CDR1 SGHAT, CDR2 FQNNGV. The CDR3 has 13 residues. The V end was cut by 3 bases, the J end by 6 bases, with 12 bases between. CDR3 nucleotide sequence: TGTGCCAGCAGCTTGGGGGAGTTGGGCGAGCAGTACTTC. Protein: CASSLGELGEQYF. Full variable domain (outside the CDR3, taken from reference TRBV11-2 and TRBJ2-7): EAGVAQSPRYKIIEKRQSVAFWCNPISGHATLYWYQQILGQGPKLLIQFQNNGVVDDSQLPKDRFSAERLKGVDSTLKIQPAKLEDSAVYLCASSLGELGEQYFGPGTRLTVT.

The J gene is TRBJ2-1, the V gene TRBV7-2; TRBD2 aligns across 11 bases. The germline V gene encodes CDR1 SGHTA and CDR2 FQGNSA. The CDR3 has 16 residues. V trimming: 5 bases; J trimming: 7 bases; junction bases outside the gene matches: 10. The DNA of the CDR3 is TGTGCCAGCAGCGCCTTTAGCGGGAGGGCCATTAATGAGCAGTTCTTC. Translated, it gives CASSAFSGRAINEQFF.